This T cell receptor beta chain is from a study of response to subunit inactivated influenza vaccine listed by TCRdb under 2018. In the study overall: The study used deep quantitative T cell receptor repertoire profiling to track responses to a trivalent subunit inactivated influenza vaccine. On the study overall, not on this receptor specifically: The authors suggested that each seasonal influenza vaccination may recruit only a limited number of new T cells.

V is reduced by 3 bases and J by 6 bases, leaving a spacing of 12 bases between them. The CDR3 runs 14 residues from the cysteine to the phenylalanine. Kept here is only the CDR3 DNA, which spans 42 bases and is read in frame from base 1. This clonotype came up many times. There is no known antigen for this receptor. Per-base quality was not reported, and no clone a single base away is much larger than it. The protocol used for the library was RT-PCR. For sequencing, an Illumina HiSeq 2500 was employed. The raw public reads went through TCRdb reprocessing: fastp at Q25, MiXCR clone calling, in-frame beta chains kept. Merged by CDR3 protein, the rows form single entries marked with the most common genes and DNA. The sample table lists just under 550,000 distinct CDR3 sequences, roughly 25% of them with a count of one. Clones ranked in the top ten supply 2.8% of the sample. This sample also belongs to another study, concerning T cells expressing NK-cell markers. As described in the second report: TCR beta cDNA libraries were made by 5'RACE template switching that added a universal primer site and unique molecular identifiers. In sorted CD3+CD56+NKG2C+, CD3+CD56+NKG2C- and CD3+CD56-NKG2C+ T-cell subsets from about eight donors, TCR beta-chain repertoires were profiled. Among the eight sequenced donors, only one was HCMV-seronegative, while the other seven were HCMV-seropositive. To restrict sorting to alphabetaTCR-expressing T cells, an anti-gammadeltaTCR antibody was added in several experiments. In roughly six donors, the dominant CD3+CD56+NKG2C+ clonotypes ranked among the top 10 CD8+ clonotypes, making up about 1.0-7.5% of CD8+ T cells. Those dominant clonotypes were again the most abundant among CD3+CD56-NKG2C+ cells in a few donors, at about 28.3-65%. Whether the expanded NKG2C-expressing T cell clones were specific for HCMV antigens was left unclear. The eight sequenced donors were randomly selected healthy volunteers, three men and five women. HCMV serostatus was determined by detecting HCMV-specific IgG in serum with a commercial ELISA kit. Ficoll density gradient centrifugation was used to isolate peripheral blood mononuclear cells from blood. Using Miltenyi isolation kits, CD4+ and CD8+ T cells were isolated from PBMC through magnetic immunoseparation. cDNA synthesis was primed from the TCR beta constant segment, followed by two successive PCR amplification steps. Libraries were sequenced as 2 x 150 bp reads on Illumina HiSeq 2000/2500, MiSeq or NextSeq. MIGEC was used to demultiplex reads and group reads by UMI, and MiTCR was used to assemble and quantify clonotypes. Only TCR cDNA sequences supported by at least two reads were kept to exclude erroneous sequences. The tcR package was used for downstream repertoire analysis, and clonotypes were matched between fractions using CDR3 nucleotide sequence together with V segment. VDJmatch was used to annotate antigen specificity against VDJdb, with one amino acid substitution in CDR3 allowed.

The rearranged chain carries TRBV12-3 or TRBV12-4 and TRBJ2-4; no D segment can be confidently identified. The specimen was CD4+ T cells sorted from PBMCs, collected 12 days after vaccination. This receptor was identified in a man between 50 and 59 years old who received an inactivated influenza vaccine. Donor details come from another sample of the same person, matched by shared clones. The CDR3 has the sequence CASSFTDTRNIQYF. Read as DNA, the sequence is TGTGCCAGCAGTTTTACAGATACCAGAAACATTCAGTACTTC.